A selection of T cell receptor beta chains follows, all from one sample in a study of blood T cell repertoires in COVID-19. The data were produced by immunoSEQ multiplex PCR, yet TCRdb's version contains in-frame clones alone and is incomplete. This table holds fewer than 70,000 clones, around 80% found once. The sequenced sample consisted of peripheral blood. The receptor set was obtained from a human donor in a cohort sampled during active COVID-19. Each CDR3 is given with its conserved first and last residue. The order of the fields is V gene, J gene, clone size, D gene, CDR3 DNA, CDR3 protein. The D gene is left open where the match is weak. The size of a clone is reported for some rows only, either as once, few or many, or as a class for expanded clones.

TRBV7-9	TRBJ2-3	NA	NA	TGTGCCAGCACCCAAAAAGAGGAGTACACAGATACGCAGTATTTT	CASTQKEEYTDTQYF
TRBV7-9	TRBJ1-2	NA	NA	TGTGCCAGTGGGCAGTATGGCTACACCTTC	CASGQYGYTF
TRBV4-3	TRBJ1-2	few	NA	TGCGCCAGCAGCCAAGAATACGGAGGAGGATATCCTTATGGCTACACCTTC	CASSQEYGGGYPYGYTF
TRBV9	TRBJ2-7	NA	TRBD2	TGTGCCAGCAGCAGCACTAGCGGGAGGGAAACCTACGAGCAGTACTTC	CASSSTSGRETYEQYF
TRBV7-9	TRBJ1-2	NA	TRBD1	TGTGCCAGCAGCTTAGGACAGGGGGACGGCTACACCTTC	CASSLGQGDGYTF
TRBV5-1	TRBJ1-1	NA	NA	TGCGCCAGCAGCTTGTTCACAGTGAACACTGAAGCTTTCTTT	CASSLFTVNTEAFF
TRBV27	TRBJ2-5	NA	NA	TGTGCCAGCAGTTTGCAGGATCCTCAAGAGACCCAGTACTTC	CASSLQDPQETQYF
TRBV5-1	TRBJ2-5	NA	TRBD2	TGCGCCAGCAGCCCTACTAGCGGGAGGGCCTTAGAGACCCAGTACTTC	CASSPTSGRALETQYF
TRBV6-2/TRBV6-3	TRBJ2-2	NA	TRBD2	TGTGCCAGCAGTTACTCAAGACTAGCGGGAGCGGAAGCCGGGGAGCTGTTTTTT	CASSYSRLAGAEAGELFF
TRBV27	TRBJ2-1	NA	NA	TGTGCCAGCAGTTTCCCCAAGACTGGGCGGGGAGTAGCGGAGCAGTTCTTC	CASSFPKTGRGVAEQFF
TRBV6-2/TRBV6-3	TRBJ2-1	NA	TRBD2	TGTGCCAGCAGTTATCTCGGACTAGCGGGAGTAATCTACAATGAGCAGTTCTTC	CASSYLGLAGVIYNEQFF
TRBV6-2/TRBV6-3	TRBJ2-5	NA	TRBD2	TGTGCCAGCAGTTACGCGACTAGCGGGAGGGGCATCGAGACCCAGTACTTC	CASSYATSGRGIETQYF
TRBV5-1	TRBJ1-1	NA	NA	TGCGCCAGCAGCTTGTACGGGGAGAACACTGAAGCTTTCTTT	CASSLYGENTEAFF
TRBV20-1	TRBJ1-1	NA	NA	TGCAGTGCTAGTGGGCAGACAATTGAAGCTTTCTTT	CSASGQTIEAFF
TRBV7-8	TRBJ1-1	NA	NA	TGTGCCATACAGACAGGAGTGAACACTGAAGCTTTCTTT	CAIQTGVNTEAFF
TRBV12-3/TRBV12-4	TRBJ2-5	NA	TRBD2	TGTGCCAGCAGTTTAGCAGGGGAGGGGACCCAGTACTTC	CASSLAGEGTQYF
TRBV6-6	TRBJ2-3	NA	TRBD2	TGTGCCAGCAGCGGCGGGGGGCGCACAGATACGCAGTATTTT	CASSGGGRTDTQYF
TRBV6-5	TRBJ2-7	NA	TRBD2	TGTGCCAGCAGTCGGGGACTAGCGGGGTTCGAGCAGTACTTC	CASSRGLAGFEQYF
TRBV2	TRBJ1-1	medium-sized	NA	TGTGCCAGCAGTGCCGACGGGGTAGGAACTGAAGCTTTCTTT	CASSADGVGTEAFF
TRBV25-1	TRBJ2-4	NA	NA	TGTGCCAGCAGTGATGATTATACGGGTCGAAACATTCAGTACTTC	CASSDDYTGRNIQYF
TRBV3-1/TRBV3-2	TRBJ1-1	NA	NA	TGTGCCAGCAGCCCAAAACGGGGCACTGAAGCTTTCTTT	CASSPKRGTEAFF
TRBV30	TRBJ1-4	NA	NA	TGTGCCTGGAGTGTACCCGGAGTGACTAATGAAAAACTGTTTTTT	CAWSVPGVTNEKLFF
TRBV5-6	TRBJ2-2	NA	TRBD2	TGTGCCAGCGTCCTCGCGGGAGGGCCTCTCACCGGGGAGCTGTTTTTT	CASVLAGGPLTGELFF
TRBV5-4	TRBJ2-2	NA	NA	TGTGCCAGCAGCTCTCTCGACAGGCTGAACACCGGGGAGCTGTTTTTT	CASSSLDRLNTGELFF
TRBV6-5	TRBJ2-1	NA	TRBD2	TGTGCCAGCAGCACCACTAGCGGGGGCTCCAGTAAGCAGTTCTTC	CASSTTSGGSSKQFF
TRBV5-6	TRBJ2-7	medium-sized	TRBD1	TGTGCCAGCAGCTGGGACAGGGGCGAGCAGTACTTC	CASSWDRGEQYF
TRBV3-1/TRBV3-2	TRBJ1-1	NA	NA	TGTGCCAGCAGCCACCAGGGGCGAACCACTGAAGCTTTCTTT	CASSHQGRTTEAFF
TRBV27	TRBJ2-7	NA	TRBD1	TGTGCCAGCAGCCGGACAGGGAGCTCCTACGAGCAGTACTTC	CASSRTGSSYEQYF
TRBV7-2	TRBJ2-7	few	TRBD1	TGTGCCAGCAGCATTATTACAGGGGGTCCAGGGGAGCAGTACTTC	CASSIITGGPGEQYF
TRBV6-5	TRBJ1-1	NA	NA	TGTGCCAGCAGTTACTCCAGAGGGCTGGGGACTGAAGCTTTCTTT	CASSYSRGLGTEAFF
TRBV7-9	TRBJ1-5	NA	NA	TGTGCCAGCAGCTCGCACACAGGGCCCCAGCATTTT	CASSSHTGPQHF
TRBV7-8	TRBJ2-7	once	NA	TGTGCCAGCAGCCAAGTCGACTGGTACGGCGGGTACGAGCAGTACTTC	CASSQVDWYGGYEQYF
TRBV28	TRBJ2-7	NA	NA	TGTGCCAGCAGTTTTGAGGGGGTGATTACCTACGAGCAGTACTTC	CASSFEGVITYEQYF
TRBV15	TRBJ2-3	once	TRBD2	TGTGCCACCAGCACCTCCCGGACTAGCGGAGATACGCAGTATTTT	CATSTSRTSGDTQYF
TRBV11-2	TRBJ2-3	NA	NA	TGTGCCAGCAGCTTAGGCCCTTCCGGCGGCGATACGCAGTATTTT	CASSLGPSGGDTQYF
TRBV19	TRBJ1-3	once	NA	TGTGCCAGTGCGATTACGGGACAAACAACTGGAAACACCATATATTTT	CASAITGQTTGNTIYF
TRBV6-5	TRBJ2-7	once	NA	TGTGCCAGCAGTTTAGGGGTAAGAGGCTACGAGCAGTACTTC	CASSLGVRGYEQYF
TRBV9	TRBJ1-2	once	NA	TGTGCCAGCAGCGGCCGATTGCCCGCGGGCAACTATGGCTACACCTTC	CASSGRLPAGNYGYTF
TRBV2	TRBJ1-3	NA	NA	TGTGCCAGCGGGGGGGACTCTGGAAACACCATATATTTT	CASGGDSGNTIYF
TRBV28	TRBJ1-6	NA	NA	TGTGCCAGCAGTTTGGGGGGCTCCTATAATTCACCCCTCCACTTT	CASSLGGSYNSPLHF
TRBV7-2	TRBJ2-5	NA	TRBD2	TGTGCCAGCAGCCAGAGGGGACTAGCGGGGGCCTTCCAAGAGACCCAGTACTTC	CASSQRGLAGAFQETQYF
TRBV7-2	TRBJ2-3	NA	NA	TGTGCCAGCAGCACCACAGTATCCCCAGATACGCAGTATTTT	CASSTTVSPDTQYF
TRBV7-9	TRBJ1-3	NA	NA	TGTGCCAGCAGCCTATCAGCGGTCAACTCTGGAAACACCATATATTTT	CASSLSAVNSGNTIYF
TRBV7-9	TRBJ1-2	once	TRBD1	TGTGCCAGCAGCTTAGTTGGGACAGGGGATGGCTACACCTTC	CASSLVGTGDGYTF
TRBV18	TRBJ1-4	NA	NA	TGTGCCAGCTCCCTCGGGAGAGCAACTAATGAAAAACTGTTTTTT	CASSLGRATNEKLFF
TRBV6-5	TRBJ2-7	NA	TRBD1	TGTGCCAGCAGAACCCGGGACAGGGGTAACTACGAGCAGTACTTC	CASRTRDRGNYEQYF
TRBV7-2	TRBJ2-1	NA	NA	TGTGCCAGCAGCCTAGGTGGGGGCGAGCAGTTCTTC	CASSLGGGEQFF
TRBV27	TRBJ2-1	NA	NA	TGTGCCAGCAGTTCCCTTCTCAGGGGTAATGAGCAGTTCTTC	CASSSLLRGNEQFF
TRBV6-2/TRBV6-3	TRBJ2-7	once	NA	TGTGCCAGCAGTTACTCGAGGGCCTACGAGCAGTACTTC	CASSYSRAYEQYF
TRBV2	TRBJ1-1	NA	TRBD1	TGTGCCAGACAGGGGGGGCCTATGAACACTGAAGCTTTCTTT	CARQGGPMNTEAFF